The subject of this entry is one T cell receptor beta chain. Its target is not known. V gave up 0 bases and J gave up 4 bases; unmatched junction bases: 7. There are 16 residues in the CDR3. Germline V lookup: CDR1 LGHNA, CDR2 YNFKEQ. This sample is drawn from a study of PD-1 blockade in mismatch repair-deficient tumors. Study at large: All were previously treated, progressing patients with about a dozen mismatch repair-deficient cancer types. Whole-study findings and limits: Tumor-resident clones, often undetectable pretreatment in blood, expanded then contracted after pembrolizumab.

PCR or immunohistochemistry showed mismatch repair deficiency in every enrolled patient. A few pembrolizumab responders had their TCRs sequenced. The assay was immunoSEQ multiplex PCR, and TCRdb's table has in-frame clones only and misses some. The sample consists of 120,000 or so clones, 86% of them appearing once. The sample here was peripheral blood, taken 44 weeks after starting pembrolizumab. The sequence derives from an adult with mismatch repair-deficient cancer. The V gene is TRBV4-2, the J gene TRBJ2-3; 7 bases fit TRBD2. DNA of the CDR3: TGTGCCAGCAGCCAAGATAGGGCGGGAGCCCCAGATACGCAGTATTTT. Residues: CASSQDRAGAPDTQYF.